Listed here are 27 T cell receptor beta chains from one sample, sequenced in a study of lymphopenia after photon versus proton radiotherapy. Repertoires were generated with immunoSEQ multiplex PCR, while TCRdb's copy carries only in-frame clones and drops some. Of 150,000 to 200,000 clones in the sample, around 85% were seen once. The sample consisted of peripheral blood, taken from a patient treated with photon-based radiotherapy. The receptors stem from a man over 45 with gastric cancer.

This clone is a singleton in its sample. The CDR3: CASSREANYGYTF. CDR3 sequence (DNA): TGTGCCAGCTCACGAGAAGCTAACTATGGCTACACCTTC. The gene calls are TRBV18 and TRBJ1-2; D is uncertain. The germline V gene encodes CDR1 KGHSH and CDR2 LQKENI. The V end was cut by 4 bases, the J end by 0 bases, with 6 bases between. This CDR3 region has 13 residues.

V is TRBV19 and J is TRBJ2-7, with 8 positions matching TRBD1. Germline CDR1 and CDR2: LNHDA and SQIVND (reference sequence). The CDR3 has 15 amino acids. V gave up 0 bases and J gave up 3 bases; unmatched junction bases: 4. This chain's CDR3 is CASSIDPTGVYEQYF. CDR3 DNA sequence: TGTGCCAGTAGTATAGATCCGACAGGGGTCTACGAGCAGTACTTC.

The chain uses TRBV19 and TRBJ2-6, with a possible D match to TRBD2 (5 bases). V was pared by 4 bases and J by 4 bases, with 11 bases between. Looked up from germline, CDR1 is LNHDA and CDR2 is SQIVND (reference sequence). The CDR3 contains 15 residues. The CDR3 loop is CASSTGSLGANVLTF. CDR3 in DNA: TGTGCCAGTAGTACGGGGTCCTTGGGGGCCAACGTCCTGACTTTC. Supplemented by reference TRBV19 and TRBJ2-6, the full variable domain reads DGGITQSPKYLFRKEGQNVTLSCEQNLNHDAMYWYRQDPGQGLRLIYYSQIVNDFQKGDIAEGYSVSREKKESFPLTVTSAQKNPTAFYLCASSTGSLGANVLTFGAGSRLTVL.

The chain joins TRBV10-3 to TRBJ1-1; no clear D. V shed 0 bases and J shed 1 base, with 15 bases lying between them. The CDR3 extends over 17 amino acids. Germline V lookup: CDR1 ENHRY, CDR2 SYGVKD. CDR3 nucleotide sequence: TGTGCCATCAGTGAGTCGGTAGTAAGGGCTCCGAACACTGAAGCTTTCTTT. Protein: CAISESVVRAPNTEAFF.

The rearrangement joins TRBV28 to TRBJ2-7, with 7 bases lining up with TRBD2. The CDR3 covers 15 residues. From germline, CDR1 is MDHEN and CDR2 SYDVKM. V was clipped by 3 bases and J by 3 bases; unmatched bases: 8. CDR3 DNA: TGTGCCAGCAGTTTCGCCCTGACTAGCAGCTACGAGCAGTACTTC. Amino acid sequence: CASSFALTSSYEQYF. Based on the CDR3 plus reference TRBV28 and TRBJ2-7, the full variable domain is DVKVTQSSRYLVKRTGEKVFLECVQDMDHENMFWYRQDPGLGLRLIYFSYDVKMKEKGDIPEGYSVSREKKERFSLILESASTNQTSMYLCASSFALTSSYEQYFGPGTRLTVT.

The genes are TRBV4-1 and TRBJ1-3, with D maybe TRBD1 (5 bases). The germline gives CDR1 MGHRA, CDR2 YSYEKL. V was shortened by 3 bases and J by 0 bases, with 9 bases between the two germline ends. The CDR3 sequence is 15 residues long. The CDR3 region is CASSQGGDSGNTIYF. CDR3 coding DNA: TGCGCCAGCAGCCAGGGAGGGGACTCTGGAAACACCATATATTTT.

The J gene is TRBJ2-5, the V gene TRBV29-1, with 7 bases fitting TRBD1. This CDR3 spans 14 amino acids. Germline V lookup: CDR1 SQVTM, CDR2 ANQGSEA. V was pared by 2 bases and J by 5 bases, with 8 bases of the junction left unmatched. The CDR3 loop reads CSVEPGQLRETQYF. DNA of the CDR3: TGCAGCGTTGAACCGGGACAGCTAAGGGAGACCCAGTACTTC.

V and J are TRBV5-1 and TRBJ2-5, with TRBD2 identical over 9 bases. With 3 bases clipped from V and 3 bases from J, the junction kept 3 bases outside the gene matches. From germline, CDR1 is SGHRS and CDR2 YFSETQ. CDR3 length: 14 residues. This CDR3 reads CASSSRLAEETQYF. For the CDR3, the DNA is TGCGCCAGCAGCTCCCGACTAGCGGAAGAGACCCAGTACTTC.

This clone was observed a single time. This sequence joins TRBV7-6 and TRBJ1-4, with 7 nucleotides matching TRBD1. In germline, CDR1 is SGHVS, CDR2 FNYEAQ. Trimming at V came to 2 bases and at J to 6 bases, leaving 3 bases not matched to a gene. The length of the CDR3 is 14 residues. Written as DNA, the CDR3 is TGTGCCAGCAGCTTACTTGGGACAGATGAAAAACTGTTTTTT. This sequence encodes CASSLLGTDEKLFF.

The CDR3 protein is CATSRGPAWREGNEQFF. CDR3 nucleotide sequence: TGTGCCACCAGCAGAGGGCCGGCGTGGAGGGAGGGCAATGAGCAGTTCTTC. The genes are TRBV15 and TRBJ2-1; 7 bases agree with TRBD2. There are 17 residues in the CDR3. J was trimmed by 6 bases and V by 1 base; bases with no gene match: 12. Germline lookup yields CDR1 LNHNV and CDR2 YYDKDF (reference sequence). Full variable domain (outside the CDR3, taken from reference TRBV15 and TRBJ2-1): DAMVIQNPRYQVTQFGKPVTLSCSQTLNHNVMYWYQQKSSQAPKLLFHYYDKDFNNEADTPDNFQSRRPNTSFCFLDIRSPGLGDTAMYLCATSRGPAWREGNEQFFGPGTRLTVL.

The chain recombines TRBV19 with TRBJ2-5; 7 bases match TRBD1. Unmatched junction bases numbered 11, after V lost 5 bases and J lost 8 bases. This CDR3 has 14 residues. Germline lookup yields CDR1 LNHDA and CDR2 SQIVND (reference sequence). CDR3 in amino acids: CASSSSRDSTTQYF. DNA of the CDR3: TGTGCCAGTAGTTCCTCCCGGGACAGTACAACCCAGTACTTC.

The chain joins TRBV6-1 to TRBJ2-7; 7 nucleotides line up with TRBD2. The junction had 10 bases not matched to a gene; V was cut back by 1 base and J by 1 base. CDR1 is MNHNS, CDR2 SASEGT, per germline. This CDR3 region has 17 residues. The CDR3 loop reads CASSEVPLAELSYEQYF. CDR3 in DNA: TGTGCCAGCAGTGAAGTACCCCTAGCGGAACTTTCCTACGAGCAGTACTTC.

A few counts support this clone. J is TRBJ1-2 and V is TRBV30; 7 nucleotides align to TRBD1. Per the germline V gene, CDR1 is GTSNPN and CDR2 is SVGIG (reference sequence). The CDR3 spans 13 residues. Losses at the gene ends were 5 bases for V and 4 bases for J; bases not matched to a gene: 7. The DNA for the CDR3 is TGTGCCTGGGCCCGGGACAGACCCTATGGCTACACCTTC. Translated, it gives CAWARDRPYGYTF.

The chain carries TRBV9 and TRBJ2-7; TRBD2 matches 15 bases. The CDR3 runs 16 residues. Germline V gives CDR1 SGDLS, CDR2 YYNGEE. Germline trimming cut 4 bases from V and 6 bases from J; bases unmatched to any gene: 8. The CDR3: CASSPGLAGGDGEQYF. CDR3 sequence (DNA): TGTGCCAGCAGCCCCGGACTAGCGGGAGGGGATGGCGAGCAGTACTTC.

This clone was observed once. V usage is TRBV28 and J usage is TRBJ2-7, with 9 bases fitting TRBD1. Germline loops: CDR1 MDHEN, CDR2 SYDVKM. The CDR3 totals 16 residues. V lost 4 bases and J lost 5; bases outside the gene matches: 12. CDR3 amino acids: CASSSPGGQGLNEQYF. In DNA, the CDR3 is TGTGCCAGCAGTTCTCCCGGGGGACAGGGTCTCAACGAGCAGTACTTC.

The CDR3 DNA reads as TGCGCCAGCAGCCGGACGACTGGGGAGTTCTACGAGCAGTACTTC. It specifies CASSRTTGEFYEQYF. The genes are TRBV4-1 and TRBJ2-7; perhaps TRBD2 as D (5 bases). This CDR3 has 15 residues. Germline V gene data show CDR1 as MGHRA and CDR2 as YSYEKL. The germline V and J ends were trimmed by 4 bases and 3 bases, with 16 bases remaining between them.

The chain uses TRBV7-2 and TRBJ2-5; D not certain. Trimming stripped 0 bases from V and 2 bases from J, with 7 bases between. CDR3 length: 14 residues. CDR1 is SGHTA and CDR2 is FQGNSA in the germline V gene. The CDR3 DNA sequence: TGTGCCAGCAGCTTAGCAGGATTACAAGAGACCCAGTACTTC. It encodes CASSLAGLQETQYF.

The rearrangement uses TRBV11-2 and TRBJ1-2; 7 bases are shared with TRBD1. Trimming took 6 bases from V and 7 from J; bases not matched to a gene: 11. The V gene's germline CDR1 is SGHAT and CDR2 FQNNGV. CDR3 length: 14 residues. The chain's CDR3 is CASRQTGSAFGYTF. Written as DNA, the CDR3 is TGTGCCAGCAGGCAGACAGGGAGTGCTTTTGGCTACACCTTC.

The gene calls are TRBV29-1 and TRBJ1-2; 7 positions match TRBD1. With 5 bases clipped from V and 4 bases from J, the junction kept 7 bases outside the gene matches. The CDR3 totals 13 residues. Germline V gene lookup returns CDR1 SQVTM and CDR2 ANQGSEA. CDR3 sequence (DNA): TGCAGCGTTTGGACCGGGACAGCCTATGGCTACACCTTC. Encoded protein: CSVWTGTAYGYTF.

The chain couples TRBV7-9 to TRBJ2-7, with 8 bases aligning to TRBD2. CDR3 size: 15 residues. CDR1 and CDR2 (germline): SEHNR, FQNEAQ (reference sequence). V lost 7 bases and J lost 2; bases outside the gene matches: 10. The CDR3 here is CASTIQTSGTYEQYF. CDR3 nucleotide sequence: TGTGCCAGCACCATTCAAACTAGCGGAACCTACGAGCAGTACTTC.

This chain uses TRBV5-4 with TRBJ2-3; 10 positions agree with TRBD1. The CDR3 is 15 residues long. Germline trimming cut 5 bases from V and 6 bases from J; bases unmatched to any gene: 9. The germline V gene has CDR1 SGHNT and CDR2 YYREEE (reference sequence). CDR3 sequence: CASSGGTGVFDTQYF. CDR3 DNA sequence: TGTGCCAGCAGTGGAGGGACAGGGGTCTTTGATACGCAGTATTTT. Looking up the rest from reference TRBV5-4 and TRBJ2-3 gives the full variable domain: ETGVTQSPTHLIKTRGQQVTLRCSSQSGHNTVSWYQQALGQGPQFIFQYYREEENGRGNFPPRFSGLQFPNYSSELNVNALELDDSALYLCASSGGTGVFDTQYFGPGTRLTVL.

V gene TRBV10-1 combines with J gene TRBJ2-2; TRBD2 matches 10 bases. The germline CDR1 and CDR2 sequences are WNHNN and SYGVQD (reference sequence). The V gene end was trimmed by 8 bases and the J gene end by 5 bases; junction bases not matched to a gene: 5. The CDR3 contains 14 residues. The CDR3: CASGRLAGTGELFF. Here the CDR3 DNA reads TGCGCCAGCGGGAGACTAGCGGGTACCGGGGAGCTGTTTTTT.

The chain carries TRBV28 and TRBJ1-5; TRBD1 might be the D (5 bases). Germline values: CDR1 MDHEN, CDR2 SYDVKM. Trimming cost V 2 bases and J 5 bases, with 10 bases left between them. This CDR3 region has 14 residues. Here the CDR3 DNA reads TGTGCCAGCAGTTTAGGACAATCCTATCAGCCCCAGCATTTT. It yields the protein CASSLGQSYQPQHF.

The V and J genes are TRBV19 and TRBJ1-4; D is possibly TRBD1 (6 bases). Trimming shortened V by 3 bases and J by 4 bases, and 9 bases separated the two germline ends. The CDR3 sequence is 14 residues long. Germline values: CDR1 LNHDA, CDR2 SQIVND (reference sequence). CDR3 protein: CASSIRDNNEKLFF. CDR3 nucleotides: TGTGCCAGTAGTATCCGGGACAATAATGAAAAACTGTTTTTT.

J is TRBJ2-7 and V is TRBV7-2; no clear D gene. This CDR3 has 14 amino acids. Germline-derived CDR1 and CDR2 are SGHTA and FQGNSA. Trimming removed 0 bases from V and 2 bases from J, with 8 bases in between. CDR3 residues: CASSLAGGAYEQYF. CDR3 nucleotide sequence: TGTGCCAGCAGCTTAGCGGGCGGAGCCTACGAGCAGTACTTC.

The chain carries TRBV28 and TRBJ1-5; 10 bases are shared with TRBD1. CDR1 and CDR2 (germline): MDHEN, SYDVKM. V lost 2 bases and J lost 3; bases outside the gene matches: 4. This CDR3 comprises 16 residues. This CDR3 is CASSLVGTGDNQPQHF. CDR3 DNA: TGTGCCAGCAGTTTAGTTGGGACAGGGGACAATCAGCCCCAGCATTTT. Drawing the rest from reference TRBV28 and TRBJ1-5, the complete variable domain is DVKVTQSSRYLVKRTGEKVFLECVQDMDHENMFWYRQDPGLGLRLIYFSYDVKMKEKGDIPEGYSVSREKKERFSLILESASTNQTSMYLCASSLVGTGDNQPQHFGDGTRLSIL.

The V and J genes are TRBV25-1 and TRBJ1-1, with D possibly matching TRBD1 (6 bases). Germline-derived CDR1 and CDR2 are MGHDK and SYGVNS. Between the trimmed V and J ends, which lost 1 base and 14 bases, there was a span of 14 bases. The CDR3 runs to 12 residues. Written as DNA, the CDR3 is TGTGCCAGCAGTGAATCGGGGGACACGGTATTCTTT. Its translation is CASSESGDTVFF. Full variable domain (outside the CDR3, taken from reference TRBV25-1 and TRBJ1-1): EADIYQTPRYLVIGTGKKITLECSQTMGHDKMYWYQQDPGMELHLIHYSYGVNSTEKGDLSSESTVSRIRTEHFPLTLESARPSHTSQYLCASSESGDTVFFGQGTRLTVV.